These 27 T cell receptor beta chains were all obtained from the same sample, sequenced in a study of cytomegalovirus exposure and HLA in healthy donors (dated 2017 in TCRdb). Receptor amplification or capture employed the immunoSEQ multiplex PCR assay. The multiplex PCR relied on a mix of 60 forward primers for TCR Vbeta segments and 13 reverse primers for TCR Jbeta segments. The immuneACCESS repertoire file appears here via TCRdb, limited to in-frame rearrangements. These files lack a portion of the clones; in checked studies, under half of the deficit traces to unresolved V genes, and the cause of the others is not known. This sample comprises 150,000 to 200,000 clones, 68% of them detected only once. The biggest ten clones account for 8.5% to 12% of the sample. Sequencing was performed on PBMCs. The receptors originated from a young man in good health and CMV-seropositive.

The J gene is TRBJ2-3, the V gene TRBV7-9, with D maybe TRBD1 (6 bases). From germline, CDR1 is SEHNR and CDR2 FQNEAQ (reference sequence). V lost 4 bases, J lost 0 bases, and 11 bases lay in between. The CDR3 has 15 residues. CDR3 sequence: CASSYTGSSTDTQYF. The CDR3 nucleotides read TGTGCCAGCAGCTATACAGGGTCTAGCACAGATACGCAGTATTTT.

The CDR3 protein is CASKPPVAGAHEQYF. CDR3 coding DNA: TGTGCCAGCAAACCACCGGTAGCGGGAGCCCACGAGCAGTACTTC. The chain employs TRBV27 and TRBJ2-7; the match to TRBD2 covers 9 bases. Germline-derived CDR1 and CDR2 are MNHEY and SMNVEV (reference sequence). The ends lost 7 bases at V and 5 bases at J; junction bases unmatched: 12. CDR3 size: 15 residues.

This chain uses TRBV28 with TRBJ1-1; possible D gene TRBD1, 5 bases. CDR3 length equals 15 residues. With 1 base removed from V and 5 bases from J, the gap between germline ends came to 14 bases. Germline values: CDR1 MDHEN, CDR2 SYDVKM. The CDR3 DNA follows: TGTGCCAGCAGTTTATCGGGCAGGGTATTTACTGAAGCTTTCTTT. It yields the protein CASSLSGRVFTEAFF. Full variable domain (missing parts from reference TRBV28 and TRBJ1-1): DVKVTQSSRYLVKRTGEKVFLECVQDMDHENMFWYRQDPGLGLRLIYFSYDVKMKEKGDIPEGYSVSREKKERFSLILESASTNQTSMYLCASSLSGRVFTEAFFGQGTRLTVV.

V gene TRBV19 combines with J gene TRBJ1-2, with D hard to call. V was clipped by 5 bases and J by 5 bases, with 9 bases between them. Germline-derived CDR1 and CDR2 are LNHDA and SQIVND (reference sequence). The CDR3 is 12 residues long. CDR3: CASSPTRYGYTF. CDR3 nucleotides: TGTGCCAGTAGTCCGACACGGTATGGCTACACCTTC.

This clone was seen a handful of times. The rearrangement links TRBV4-1 to TRBJ1-2; D is undetermined. Per germline, CDR1 MGHRA and CDR2 YSYEKL. V lost 2 bases, J lost 3 bases, and 4 bases lay in between. The CDR3 runs to 12 residues. Written as DNA, the CDR3 is TGCGCCAGCAGCCAATTATACTATGGCTACACCTTC. Its translation: CASSQLYYGYTF.

The CDR3 loop reads CASSLNQGAMTEAFF. The CDR3 region has the DNA TGTGCCAGCAGTCTCAACCAGGGGGCGATGACTGAAGCTTTCTTT. This chain joins TRBV7-3 and TRBJ1-1; TRBD1 matches 8 bases. CDR3 length equals 15 residues. Per germline, CDR1 SGHTA and CDR2 FQGTGA. J was trimmed by 5 bases and V by 6 bases; bases with no gene match: 11. The full variable domain, in which reference TRBV7-3 and TRBJ1-1 provide the parts outside the CDR3, is GAGVSQTPSNKVTEKGKYVELRCDPISGHTALYWYRQSLGQGPEFLIYFQGTGAADDSGLPNDRFFAVRPEGSVSTLKIQRTERGDSAVYLCASSLNQGAMTEAFFGQGTRLTVV.

CDR3 sequence (DNA): TGTGCCAGCAGTCCCGGGACAACTTCAACTGAAGCTTTCTTT. As protein: CASSPGTTSTEAFF. This rearrangement joins TRBV11-3 to TRBJ1-1; D is possibly TRBD1 (6 bases). CDR1 is SGHNT, CDR2 YENEEA, per germline. V lost 6 bases to trimming and J lost 5 bases, with 16 bases between them. The length of the CDR3 is 14 residues.

The V call is TRBV18, the J call TRBJ2-2, with 7 bases matching TRBD2. This CDR3 is built from 17 residues. V shed 3 bases, J shed 8 bases, and the junction held 15 bases outside the gene matches. Per the germline V gene, CDR1 is KGHSH and CDR2 is LQKENI. The CDR3 is CASSPSQAGVIPGELFF. The CDR3 DNA follows: TGTGCCAGCTCACCGTCCCAGGCGGGAGTCATTCCGGGGGAGCTGTTTTTT.

This clone was found a few times. The CDR3 reads CASIRGSSYNEQFF. The CDR3 nucleotides are TGTGCCAGCATAAGGGGGAGCTCCTACAATGAGCAGTTCTTC. The chain has TRBV27 and TRBJ2-1, with D possibly being TRBD1 (6 bases). Germline assignment: CDR1 MNHEY and CDR2 SMNVEV (reference sequence). V was trimmed by 7 bases and J by 0 bases, leaving 10 bases between them. This CDR3 region has 14 residues.

J is TRBJ2-1 and V is TRBV7-9, with a possible D match to TRBD1 (5 bases). This CDR3 has 13 amino acids. The V end lost 3 bases, the J end lost 8 bases, and 11 bases lay between the germline ends. Germline CDR1 is SEHNR and CDR2 is FQNEAQ (reference sequence). CDR3 DNA: TGTGCCAGCAGCTTTGAAAGGGGTGATGAGCAGTTCTTC. This encodes CASSFERGDEQFF.

The chain couples TRBV19 to TRBJ2-6; D might be TRBD1 (5 bases). Trimming removed 5 bases at V and 2 bases at J, with 7 bases between. There are 14 residues in the CDR3. Germline V gives CDR1 LNHDA, CDR2 SQIVND (reference sequence). The CDR3 reads CASSGAAGANVLTF. CDR3 bases: TGTGCCAGTAGTGGGGCCGCTGGGGCCAACGTCCTGACTTTC.

This clone was detected a few times. This sequence joins TRBV6-1 and TRBJ2-7, with TRBD2 identical over 8 bases. With V trimmed by 7 bases and J by 5 bases, 7 bases remained unmatched. Per the germline V gene, CDR1 is MNHNS and CDR2 is SASEGT. The CDR3 loop spans 13 amino acids. The CDR3 spells CASMGLVQNEQYF. CDR3 DNA sequence: TGTGCCAGCATGGGACTAGTGCAAAACGAGCAGTACTTC.

The chain employs TRBV6-1 and TRBJ2-5, with TRBD1 matching 9 bases. The tail of the sequence fits TRBJ2-7 better, so the J call may be wrong. Germline V CDR1 and CDR2: MNHNS, SASEGT. The CDR3 has 13 amino acids. This chain's CDR3 is CASLWDRVGEQYF. The CDR3 DNA reads as TGTGCCAGCTTGTGGGACAGGGTCGGCGAGCAGTACTTC.

CDR3 residues: CASSLSGRAGELFF. DNA of the CDR3: TGTGCCAGCAGCTTAAGCGGGAGAGCCGGGGAGCTGTTTTTT. The chain has TRBV13 and TRBJ2-2, with TRBD2 matching 8 bases. Germline V lookup: CDR1 PRHDT, CDR2 FYEKMQ (reference sequence). V lost 2 bases, J lost 6 bases, and 2 bases stayed unmatched. The CDR3 covers 14 residues.

This chain links TRBV9 with TRBJ2-2; 8 nucleotides align to TRBD2. The germline gives CDR1 SGDLS, CDR2 YYNGEE. The CDR3 consists of 17 residues. J was trimmed by 3 bases and V by 0 bases; bases with no gene match: 7. CDR3 residues: CASSVGAGVWDTGELFF. The CDR3 DNA reads TGTGCCAGCAGCGTAGGAGCGGGAGTTTGGGACACCGGGGAGCTGTTTTTT.

The CDR3 is CASSSGQGKETQYF. CDR3 DNA sequence: TGTGCCAGCAGCTCGGGACAGGGAAAAGAGACCCAGTACTTC. The chain uses TRBV9 and TRBJ2-5, with TRBD1 matching 9 bases. CDR3 length equals 14 residues. Per germline, CDR1 SGDLS and CDR2 YYNGEE. V shed 4 bases and J 3 bases; nucleotides not matched to a gene: 4.

The chain is built from TRBV19 and TRBJ2-2; 7 bases match TRBD2. The CDR3 has 15 residues. V shed 6 bases and J 0 bases; nucleotides not matched to a gene: 4. The germline gives CDR1 LNHDA, CDR2 SQIVND (reference sequence). CDR3 in DNA: TGTGCCAGTAGGACGGGAGGTGCGAACACCGGGGAGCTGTTTTTT. Translating it yields CASRTGGANTGELFF. Complete variable domain (other parts from reference TRBV19 and TRBJ2-2): DGGITQSPKYLFRKEGQNVTLSCEQNLNHDAMYWYRQDPGQGLRLIYYSQIVNDFQKGDIAEGYSVSREKKESFPLTVTSAQKNPTAFYLCASRTGGANTGELFFGEGSRLTVL.

Written as DNA, the CDR3 is TGTGCCAGCAGGCAACTAGCGGGAAGCACAGATACGCAGTATTTT. It specifies CASRQLAGSTDTQYF. The chain has TRBV6-5 and TRBJ2-3, with TRBD2 matching over 10 bases. The germline CDR1 and CDR2 sequences are MNHEY and SVGAGI. Trimming removed 6 bases from V and 0 bases from J; junction bases left unmatched: 3. The CDR3 is 15 residues long.

The chain is built from TRBV18 and TRBJ1-3; TRBD1 aligns across 8 bases. V gave up 3 bases and J gave up 2 bases; unmatched junction bases: 6. Looked up from germline, CDR1 is KGHSH and CDR2 is LQKENI. CDR3 length: 16 residues. For the CDR3, the DNA is TGTGCCAGCTCACCGGGACAGGAGGGCGCTGGAAACACCATATATTTT. Translation gives CASSPGQEGAGNTIYF.

V is TRBV19 and J is TRBJ1-5; D gene ambiguous. Germline loops: CDR1 LNHDA, CDR2 SQIVND (reference sequence). Trimming took off 1 base at V and 7 bases at J, with 11 bases between the two ends. This CDR3 has 14 amino acids. CDR3 sequence (DNA): TGTGCCAGTAGTATAGGGTTAGAGAGGCAGCCCCAGCATTTT. Its protein is CASSIGLERQPQHF.

The V call is TRBV6-1, the J call TRBJ1-1; a possible D gene is TRBD1 (6 bases). There are 14 residues in the CDR3. Germline assignment: CDR1 MNHNS and CDR2 SASEGT. Trimming took off 7 bases at V and 5 bases at J, with 17 bases between the two ends. The CDR3 protein is CASTLQGAGTEAFF. As DNA, the CDR3 is TGTGCCAGCACCCTACAGGGTGCTGGGACTGAAGCTTTCTTT.

This rearrangement joins TRBV7-8 to TRBJ2-1; maybe TRBD1 (6 bases). Germline V gene lookup returns CDR1 SGHVS and CDR2 FQNEAQ. The CDR3 totals 15 residues. The V and J ends lost 2 bases and 0 bases respectively, with 8 bases between them. CDR3 nucleotides: TGTGCCAGCAGCTTAAGGGGGAGCTCCTACAATGAGCAGTTCTTC. As protein: CASSLRGSSYNEQFF.

The chain joins TRBV4-1 to TRBJ2-7; TRBD2 matches 12 bases. The CDR3 covers 16 residues. In germline, CDR1 is MGHRA, CDR2 YSYEKL. The J segment lost 2 bases and the V segment lost 4 bases, leaving 6 bases of the junction unmatched. CDR3 protein: CASSLDSSGRAYEQYF. As DNA, the CDR3 is TGCGCCAGCAGCCTAGATTCTAGCGGGAGGGCCTACGAGCAGTACTTC.

The chain joins TRBV10-1 to TRBJ2-1, with D perhaps matching TRBD2 (5 bases). Germline V gives CDR1 WNHNN, CDR2 SYGVQD (reference sequence). The V end lost 5 bases, the J end lost 9 bases, and 23 bases lay between the germline ends. This CDR3 has 16 amino acids. The CDR3 spells CASSRSSGYDESEQFF. For the CDR3, the DNA is TGCGCCAGCAGTCGGTCCAGCGGCTATGATGAGAGTGAGCAGTTCTTC.

This chain links TRBV5-6 with TRBJ1-1, with 8 positions matching TRBD1. Germline V gene data show CDR1 as SGHDT and CDR2 as YYEEEE. This CDR3 has 15 residues. With 4 bases clipped from V and 4 bases from J, the junction kept 9 bases outside the gene matches. CDR3 sequence: CASSRRGQVATEAFF. The CDR3 DNA sequence: TGTGCCAGCAGCCGGAGGGGACAGGTCGCCACTGAAGCTTTCTTT.

The CDR3 sequence is CASTTGTYSTDTQYF. As DNA, the CDR3 is TGTGCCAGCACCACCGGGACATATTCCACAGATACGCAGTATTTT. This chain uses TRBV6-1 with TRBJ2-3, with D maybe TRBD1 (6 bases). The CDR3 totals 15 residues. Germline V CDR1 and CDR2: MNHNS, SASEGT. Trimming stripped 7 bases from V and 2 bases from J, with 16 bases between.

The genes are TRBV6-1 and TRBJ2-1; 14 positions match TRBD2. Trimming cost V 3 bases and J 6 bases; bases outside gene matches: 1. The CDR3 is 15 residues long. Germline loops: CDR1 MNHNS, CDR2 SASEGT. CDR3 protein: CASSEGLAGANEQFF. Written as DNA, the CDR3 is TGTGCCAGCAGTGAGGGACTAGCGGGAGCCAATGAGCAGTTCTTC.